This note documents a single T cell receptor beta chain sequence. Germline CDR1 reads SEHNR; CDR2 reads FQNEAQ (reference sequence). The CDR3 sequence is 12 residues long. V was trimmed by 2 bases and J by 8 bases, leaving 9 bases between them. The record originates from a study of CD8+CD57+ T cells in acquired aplastic anemia. Genomic DNA provided the template from which TCR beta VDJ and CDR3 profiles were obtained. TCRdb passed the reads through MiXCR, listing each CDR3 protein once. In the table there are about 58,000 distinct CDR3 sequences, approximately 50% of which are singletons. In patients chosen for sequencing, flow cytometry had shown CD8+CD57+ cell expansion.

Material for sequencing was sorted CD4+, CD8+, or CD8+CD57+ T cells (not recorded which) from PBMCs. This sequence joins TRBV7-9 and TRBJ1-2; D is unresolved. The sequence was collected from a human donor with aplastic anemia. CDR3 amino acids: CASSLRDQGYTF. CDR3 DNA sequence: TGTGCCAGCAGCTTAAGGGATCAAGGCTACACCTTC.